This is a list of T cell receptor beta chains from one sample in a study of identical twins. One entry per CDR3 protein, called by TCRdb with MiXCR from the 5' RACE reads. The sample has approximately 680,000 distinct CDR3 sequences; roughly 7.2% are singletons. These data are also associated with another study on yellow fever vaccine responses in identical twins.

The material sequenced was PBMCs. These receptors all stem from a woman younger than 35 in good health. The CDR3 runs from the conserved cysteine through the conserved F or W. D genes are given only for firm matches. Some rows have no size entry. The others give once, few or many, or a class for an expanded clone.

abundance: few; d_gene: -; j_gene: TRBJ2-5; v_gene: TRBV7-6; CDR3aa: CASSLHRQETQYF; CDR3nt: TGTGCCAGCAGCTTACATCGGCAAGAGACCCAGTACTTC
abundance: -; d_gene: -; j_gene: TRBJ2-3; v_gene: TRBV6-5; CDR3aa: CASSYVGGNTDTQYF; CDR3nt: TGTGCCAGCAGTTACGTGGGGGGAAACACAGATACGCAGTATTTT
abundance: few; d_gene: -; j_gene: TRBJ2-3; v_gene: TRBV3-1; CDR3aa: CASSQVAGSMGTDTQYF; CDR3nt: TGTGCCAGCAGCCAAGTGGCGGGAAGTATGGGGACAGATACGCAGTATTTT
abundance: few; d_gene: TRBD1; j_gene: TRBJ2-5; v_gene: TRBV18; CDR3aa: CASSRRDSKETQYF; CDR3nt: TGTGCCAGCTCACGCCGGGACAGTAAAGAGACCCAGTACTTC
abundance: few; d_gene: -; j_gene: TRBJ2-1; v_gene: TRBV6-5; CDR3aa: CASSYTTNEQFF; CDR3nt: TGTGCCAGCAGTTACACAACGAATGAGCAGTTCTTC
abundance: many; d_gene: TRBD1; j_gene: TRBJ1-2; v_gene: TRBV29-1; CDR3aa: CSVLGTGATYGYTF; CDR3nt: TGCAGCGTCCTAGGGACAGGGGCAACCTATGGCTACACCTTC
abundance: many; d_gene: -; j_gene: TRBJ2-1; v_gene: TRBV24-1; CDR3aa: CATSDLGSNEQFF; CDR3nt: TGTGCCACCAGTGACCTGGGGAGCAATGAGCAGTTCTTC
abundance: -; d_gene: -; j_gene: TRBJ2-3; v_gene: TRBV5-1; CDR3aa: CASSFYGHTDTQYF; CDR3nt: TGCGCCAGCAGCTTTTACGGACACACAGATACGCAGTATTTT
abundance: few; d_gene: -; j_gene: TRBJ2-3; v_gene: TRBV7-9; CDR3aa: CASSSVGLVDTQYF; CDR3nt: TGTGCCAGCAGTTCCGTTGGGCTAGTAGATACGCAGTATTTT
abundance: -; d_gene: TRBD2; j_gene: TRBJ2-3; v_gene: TRBV6-5; CDR3aa: CASSLPPAGRSSTDTQYF; CDR3nt: TGTGCCAGCAGTCTACCGCCCGCCGGGAGGTCCTCCACAGATACGCAGTATTTT
abundance: -; d_gene: -; j_gene: TRBJ2-3; v_gene: TRBV5-4; CDR3aa: CASGSLLAASTDTQYF; CDR3nt: TGTGCCAGCGGCTCCTTACTAGCAGCTAGCACAGATACGCAGTATTTT
abundance: -; d_gene: -; j_gene: TRBJ2-3; v_gene: TRBV5-1; CDR3aa: CASSFSGAAASTDTQYF; CDR3nt: TGCGCCAGCAGCTTTTCAGGCGCCGCAGCCAGCACAGATACGCAGTATTTT
abundance: few; d_gene: TRBD2; j_gene: TRBJ2-7; v_gene: TRBV5-6; CDR3aa: CASSSGASGTYEQYF; CDR3nt: TGTGCCAGCAGCTCCGGGGCAAGCGGGACCTACGAGCAGTACTTC
abundance: -; d_gene: TRBD2; j_gene: TRBJ2-1; v_gene: TRBV3-1; CDR3aa: CASSQGTSGPFF; CDR3nt: TGTGCCAGCAGCCAGGGGACTAGTGGGCCGTTCTTC
abundance: few; d_gene: -; j_gene: TRBJ1-2; v_gene: TRBV12-3/TRBV12-4; CDR3aa: CASSLGTVGDYTF; CDR3nt: TGTGCCAGCAGTTTAGGGACAGTCGGGGACTACACCTTC
abundance: few; d_gene: TRBD2; j_gene: TRBJ2-3; v_gene: TRBV9; CDR3aa: CASSDSGRAADTQYF; CDR3nt: TGTGCCAGCAGCGATAGCGGGAGGGCGGCAGATACGCAGTATTTT
abundance: many; d_gene: -; j_gene: TRBJ1-5; v_gene: TRBV20-1; CDR3aa: CSASDLGEWQPQHF; CDR3nt: TGCAGTGCCAGTGACTTGGGGGAATGGCAGCCCCAGCATTTT
abundance: -; d_gene: TRBD2; j_gene: TRBJ2-3; v_gene: TRBV11-2; CDR3aa: CASSLLGLAGVDADTQYF; CDR3nt: TGTGCCAGCAGTCTTCTGGGACTAGCGGGGGTTGATGCAGATACGCAGTATTTT
abundance: few; d_gene: -; j_gene: TRBJ2-2; v_gene: TRBV20-1; CDR3aa: CSARDEYGTKNTGELFF; CDR3nt: TGCAGTGCTAGAGATGAATACGGGACAAAGAACACCGGGGAGCTGTTTTTT
abundance: -; d_gene: TRBD1; j_gene: TRBJ1-5; v_gene: TRBV6-1; CDR3aa: CASRGTVRANQPQHF; CDR3nt: TGTGCCAGCAGGGGGACAGTCCGGGCCAATCAGCCCCAGCATTTT
abundance: many; d_gene: -; j_gene: TRBJ2-6; v_gene: TRBV10-3; CDR3aa: CAIKSGTVSSGANVLTF; CDR3nt: TGTGCCATCAAGTCCGGGACGGTGAGCTCTGGGGCCAACGTCCTGACTTTC
abundance: many; d_gene: -; j_gene: TRBJ2-1; v_gene: TRBV14; CDR3aa: CASSQKRQSYYNEQFF; CDR3nt: TGTGCCAGCAGCCAAAAAAGGCAGTCTTACTACAATGAGCAGTTCTTC
abundance: many; d_gene: TRBD1; j_gene: TRBJ1-6; v_gene: TRBV27; CDR3aa: CASRRTGGEILHF; CDR3nt: TGTGCCAGCAGGCGGACAGGAGGAGAGATCCTCCACTTT